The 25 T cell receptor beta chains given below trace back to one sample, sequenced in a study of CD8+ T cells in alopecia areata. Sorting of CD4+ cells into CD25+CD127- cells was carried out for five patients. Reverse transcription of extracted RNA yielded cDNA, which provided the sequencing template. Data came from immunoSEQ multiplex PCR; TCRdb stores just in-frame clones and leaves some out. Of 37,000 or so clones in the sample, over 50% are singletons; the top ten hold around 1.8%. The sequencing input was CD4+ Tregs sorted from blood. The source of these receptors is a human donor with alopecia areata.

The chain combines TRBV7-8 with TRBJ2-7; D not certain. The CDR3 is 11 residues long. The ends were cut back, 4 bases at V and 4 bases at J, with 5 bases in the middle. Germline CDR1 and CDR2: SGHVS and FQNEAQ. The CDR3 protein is CASSSAYEQYF. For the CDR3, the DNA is TGTGCCAGCAGCTCAGCTTACGAGCAGTACTTC.

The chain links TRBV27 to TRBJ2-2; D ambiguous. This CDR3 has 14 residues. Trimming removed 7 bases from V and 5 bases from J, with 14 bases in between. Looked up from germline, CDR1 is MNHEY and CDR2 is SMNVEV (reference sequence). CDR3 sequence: CASTLTRWTGELFF. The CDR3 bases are TGTGCCAGCACCTTAACCAGGTGGACCGGGGAGCTGTTTTTT.

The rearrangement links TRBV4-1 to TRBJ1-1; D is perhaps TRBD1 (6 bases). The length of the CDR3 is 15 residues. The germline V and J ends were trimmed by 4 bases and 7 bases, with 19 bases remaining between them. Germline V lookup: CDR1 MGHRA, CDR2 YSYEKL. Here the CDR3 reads CASSPRVEQGLEAFF. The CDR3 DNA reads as TGCGCCAGCAGCCCCCGGGTGGAACAGGGCCTTGAAGCTTTCTTT.

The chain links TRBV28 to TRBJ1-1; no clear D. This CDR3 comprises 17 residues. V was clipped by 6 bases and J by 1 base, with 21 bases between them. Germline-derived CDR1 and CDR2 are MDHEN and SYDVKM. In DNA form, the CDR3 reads TGTGCCAGCAGCCCGCCGGGCTTTGAAAGCGGGAACACTGAAGCTTTCTTT. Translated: CASSPPGFESGNTEAFF. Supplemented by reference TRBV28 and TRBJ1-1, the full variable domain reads DVKVTQSSRYLVKRTGEKVFLECVQDMDHENMFWYRQDPGLGLRLIYFSYDVKMKEKGDIPEGYSVSREKKERFSLILESASTNQTSMYLCASSPPGFESGNTEAFFGQGTRLTVV.

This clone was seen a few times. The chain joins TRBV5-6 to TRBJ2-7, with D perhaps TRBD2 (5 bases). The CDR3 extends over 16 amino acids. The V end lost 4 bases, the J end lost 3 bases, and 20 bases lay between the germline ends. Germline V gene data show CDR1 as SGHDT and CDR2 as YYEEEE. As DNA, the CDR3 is TGTGCCAGCAGCCGTCGCGGGTCCCTACCTTACTACGAGCAGTACTTC. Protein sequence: CASSRRGSLPYYEQYF.

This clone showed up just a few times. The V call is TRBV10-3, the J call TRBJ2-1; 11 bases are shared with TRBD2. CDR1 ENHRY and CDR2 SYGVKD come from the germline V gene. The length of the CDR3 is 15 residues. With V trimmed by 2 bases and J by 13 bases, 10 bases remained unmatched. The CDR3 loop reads CAISEDVAGGPPQFF. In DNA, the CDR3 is TGTGCCATCAGTGAGGACGTAGCGGGAGGGCCTCCCCAGTTCTTC.

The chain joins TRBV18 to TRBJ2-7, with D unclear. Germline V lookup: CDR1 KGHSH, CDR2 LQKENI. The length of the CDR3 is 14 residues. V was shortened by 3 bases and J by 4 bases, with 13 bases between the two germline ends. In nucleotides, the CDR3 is TGTGCCAGCTCACCCCCCGCACAGTTATACGAGCAGTACTTC. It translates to CASSPPAQLYEQYF.

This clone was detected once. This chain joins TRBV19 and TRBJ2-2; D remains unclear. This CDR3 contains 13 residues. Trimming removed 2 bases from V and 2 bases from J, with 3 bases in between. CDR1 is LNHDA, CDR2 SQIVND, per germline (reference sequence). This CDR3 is CASSILNTGELFF. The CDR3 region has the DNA TGTGCCAGTAGTATATTAAACACCGGGGAGCTGTTTTTT.

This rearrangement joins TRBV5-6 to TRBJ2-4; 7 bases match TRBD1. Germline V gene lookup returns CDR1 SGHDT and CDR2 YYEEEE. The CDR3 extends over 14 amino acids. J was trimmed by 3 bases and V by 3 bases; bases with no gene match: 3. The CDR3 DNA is TGTGCCAGCAGCTACAGGGACAGCAAAAACATTCAGTACTTC. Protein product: CASSYRDSKNIQYF.

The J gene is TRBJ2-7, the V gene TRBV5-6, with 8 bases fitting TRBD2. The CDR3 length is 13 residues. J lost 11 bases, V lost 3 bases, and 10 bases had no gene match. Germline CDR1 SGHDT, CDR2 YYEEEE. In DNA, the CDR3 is TGTGCCAGCAGCTCCGGGACTAGTGAAAACAAGTACTTC. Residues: CASSSGTSENKYF. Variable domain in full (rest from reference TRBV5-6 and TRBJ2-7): DAGVTQSPTHLIKTRGQQVTLRCSPKSGHDTVSWYQQALGQGPQFIFQYYEEEERQRGNFPDRFSGHQFPNYSSELNVNALLLGDSALYLCASSSGTSENKYFGPGTRLTVT.

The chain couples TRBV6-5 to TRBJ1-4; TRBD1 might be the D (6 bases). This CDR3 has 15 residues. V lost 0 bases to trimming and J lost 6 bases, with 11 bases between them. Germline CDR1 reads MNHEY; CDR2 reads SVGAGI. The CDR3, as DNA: TGTGCCAGCAGTTACTCTCGCGGGGGCGATGAAAAACTGTTTTTT. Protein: CASSYSRGGDEKLFF.

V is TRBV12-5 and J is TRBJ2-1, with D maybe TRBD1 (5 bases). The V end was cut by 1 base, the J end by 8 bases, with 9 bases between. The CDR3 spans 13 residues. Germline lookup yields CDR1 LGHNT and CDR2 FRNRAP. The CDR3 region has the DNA TGTGCTAGTGGTTTGGAAAGGGGCTATGAGCAGTTCTTC. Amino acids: CASGLERGYEQFF.

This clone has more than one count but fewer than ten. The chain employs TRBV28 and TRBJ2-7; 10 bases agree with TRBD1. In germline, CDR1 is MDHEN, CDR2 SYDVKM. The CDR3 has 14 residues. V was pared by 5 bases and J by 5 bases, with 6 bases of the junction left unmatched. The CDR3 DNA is TGTGCCAGCAGTACGGACAGGGGGTACAACGAGCAGTACTTC. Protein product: CASSTDRGYNEQYF.

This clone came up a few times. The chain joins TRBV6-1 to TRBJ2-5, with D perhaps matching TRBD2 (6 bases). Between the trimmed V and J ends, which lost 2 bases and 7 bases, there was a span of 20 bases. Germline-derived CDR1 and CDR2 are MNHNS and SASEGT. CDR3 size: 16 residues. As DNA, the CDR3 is TGTGCCAGCAGTGAACTTCCGACGAACCTCGGGGGGACCCAGTACTTC. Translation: CASSELPTNLGGTQYF.

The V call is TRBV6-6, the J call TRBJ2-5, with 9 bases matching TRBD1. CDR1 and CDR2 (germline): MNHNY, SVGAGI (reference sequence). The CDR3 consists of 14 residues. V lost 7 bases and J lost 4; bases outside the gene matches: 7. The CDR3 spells CASIPGQGGETQYF. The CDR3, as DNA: TGTGCCAGCATTCCGGGACAGGGAGGAGAGACCCAGTACTTC.

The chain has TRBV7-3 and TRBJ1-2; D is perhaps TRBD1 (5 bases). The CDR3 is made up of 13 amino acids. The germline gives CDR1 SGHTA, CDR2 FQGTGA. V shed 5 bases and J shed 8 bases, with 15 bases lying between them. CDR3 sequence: CASSPRGGSGYTF. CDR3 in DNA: TGTGCCAGCAGCCCTCGCGGGGGGAGCGGCTACACCTTC.

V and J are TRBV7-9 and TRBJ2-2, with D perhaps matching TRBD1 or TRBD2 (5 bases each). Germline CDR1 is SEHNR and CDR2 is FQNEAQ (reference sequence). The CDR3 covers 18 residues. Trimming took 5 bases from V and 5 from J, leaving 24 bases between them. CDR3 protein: CASSQDLGGSTRTGELFF. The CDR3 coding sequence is TGTGCCAGCAGCCAAGATCTTGGGGGATCAACTAGGACCGGGGAGCTGTTTTTT.

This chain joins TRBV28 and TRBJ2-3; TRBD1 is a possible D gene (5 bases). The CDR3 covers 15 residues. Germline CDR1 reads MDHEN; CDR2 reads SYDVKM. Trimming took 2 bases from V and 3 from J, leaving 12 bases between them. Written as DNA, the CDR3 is TGTGCCAGCAGTTTACGTCCAGGGCCGACAGATACGCAGTATTTT. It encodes CASSLRPGPTDTQYF.

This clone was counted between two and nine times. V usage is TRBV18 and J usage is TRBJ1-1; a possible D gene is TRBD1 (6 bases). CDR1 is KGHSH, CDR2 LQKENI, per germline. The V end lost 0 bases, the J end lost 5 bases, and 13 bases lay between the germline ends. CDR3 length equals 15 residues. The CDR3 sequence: CASSPPAGQGTEAFF. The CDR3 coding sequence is TGTGCCAGCTCACCACCGGCGGGGCAGGGGACTGAAGCTTTCTTT.

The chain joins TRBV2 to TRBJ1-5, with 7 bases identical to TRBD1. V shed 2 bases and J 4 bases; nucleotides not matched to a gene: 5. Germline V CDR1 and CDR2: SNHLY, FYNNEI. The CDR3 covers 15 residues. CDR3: CASSERQGENQPQHF. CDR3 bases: TGTGCCAGCAGTGAACGGCAGGGGGAGAATCAGCCCCAGCATTTT.

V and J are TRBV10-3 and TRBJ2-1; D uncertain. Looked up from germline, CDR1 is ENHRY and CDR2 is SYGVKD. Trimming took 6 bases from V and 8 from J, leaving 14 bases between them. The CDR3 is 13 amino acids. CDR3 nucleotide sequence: TGTGCCATCAGAGAGGATTCTGGTCATGAGCAGTTCTTC. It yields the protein CAIREDSGHEQFF.

The CDR3 spells CASSATDTGYTF. For the CDR3, the DNA is TGTGCCAGCAGCGCAACGGACACTGGCTACACCTTC. V gene TRBV7-3 combines with J gene TRBJ1-2; weak D call: TRBD1 (5 bases). Germline values: CDR1 SGHTA, CDR2 FQGTGA. This CDR3 comprises 12 residues. V lost 5 bases to trimming and J lost 7 bases, with 11 bases between them.

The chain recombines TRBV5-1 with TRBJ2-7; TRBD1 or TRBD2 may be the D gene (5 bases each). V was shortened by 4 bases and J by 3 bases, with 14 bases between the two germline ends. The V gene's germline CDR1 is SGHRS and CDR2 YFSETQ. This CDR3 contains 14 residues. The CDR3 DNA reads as TGCGCCAGCAGCCCTATAGGGACCTTCTACGAGCAGTACTTC. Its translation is CASSPIGTFYEQYF.

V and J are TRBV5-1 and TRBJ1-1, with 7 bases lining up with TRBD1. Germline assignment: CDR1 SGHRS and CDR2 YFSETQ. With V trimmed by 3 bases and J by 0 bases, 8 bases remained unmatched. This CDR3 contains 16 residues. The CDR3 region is CASSSVPQGLNTEAFF. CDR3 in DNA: TGCGCCAGCAGCTCCGTACCACAGGGGTTGAACACTGAAGCTTTCTTT. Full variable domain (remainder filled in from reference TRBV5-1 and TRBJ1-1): KAGVTQTPRYLIKTRGQQVTLSCSPISGHRSVSWYQQTPGQGLQFLFEYFSETQRNKGNFPGRFSGRQFSNSRSEMNVSTLELGDSALYLCASSSVPQGLNTEAFFGQGTRLTVV.

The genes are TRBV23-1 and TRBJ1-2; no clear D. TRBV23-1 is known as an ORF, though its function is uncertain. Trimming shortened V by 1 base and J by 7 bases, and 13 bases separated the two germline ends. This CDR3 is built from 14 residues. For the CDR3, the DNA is TGCGCCAGCAGTCAATGTGAGGTGGGCCGTGGCTACACCTTC. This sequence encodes CASSQCEVGRGYTF.